The T cell receptor (beta chain) described here comes from a study of PD-1 blockade in classical Hodgkin lymphoma. Whole-study results and caveats: Before treatment, TCR diversity in newly diagnosed patients was reportedly lower than in healthy donors.

Remarks on this clone: The antigen is undetermined.

The CDR3 has 14 amino acids. Germline CDR1 reads SGHTA; CDR2 reads FQGNSA. J lost 3 bases, V lost 1 base, and 2 bases had no gene match. The repertoire was sequenced with immunoSEQ multiplex PCR; TCRdb's copy has only in-frame clones and lacks some. The table lists some 60,000 clones, over 75% of them singletons. Relapses following autologous stem cell transplantation were seen in all patients, with brentuximab vedotin exposure varying. The source was peripheral blood mononuclear cells (PBMCs), collected at baseline. The clonotype comes from a human donor with classical Hodgkin lymphoma. The rearrangement uses TRBV7-2 and TRBJ2-5, with 7 bases matching TRBD2. CDR3 sequence reads: CASSLDAGEETQYF. CDR3 nucleotides: TGTGCCAGCAGCTTAGATGCGGGGGAAGAGACCCAGTACTTC.